One TCR beta chain is described in this entry. The target antigen is unknown. Attachment of unique molecular identifiers was made to individual cDNA molecules. TCRdb re-called the 5' RACE reads with MiXCR, one entry per CDR3 protein. The sample has under 35,000 distinct CDR3 sequences; approximately 5% are singletons. With 10 bases removed from V and 2 bases from J, the gap between germline ends came to 8 bases. The CDR3 is 12 amino acids. Per the germline V gene, CDR1 is MDHEN and CDR2 is SYDVKM. The data were taken from a study of early T cells in non-severe SARS-CoV-2 infection. Overall study: Sequencing of bulk RNA from unsorted whole blood was done, without chain pairing.

General study findings and limits: Matching against VDJdb likely underestimated virus-specific expansions, favoring anti-spike CD8.

The sequencing sample was made of whole blood. The chain combines TRBV28 with TRBJ2-2, with unresolved D. This clonotype was sampled from an adult who was a healthcare worker with PCR-confirmed SARS-CoV-2 infection or an uninfected control (not recorded which). The CDR3 protein is CATYENTGELFF. The CDR3 DNA is TGTGCCACCTATGAAAACACCGGGGAGCTGTTTTTT.